This TCR beta chain is from a study of cytomegalovirus exposure and HLA in healthy donors. PCR amplification relied on 60 Vbeta primers (plus 13 Jbeta primers). The table came from immunoSEQ multiplex PCR; TCRdb's copy has only in-frame clones and leaves some out. The table records some 150,000 clones, under 75% of them present only once. The CDR3 covers 13 residues. V lost 5 bases, J lost 10 bases, and 17 bases lay in between. CDR1 SGHAT and CDR2 FQNNGV come from the germline V gene. Sequences were obtained from PBMCs. The gene calls are TRBV11-2 and TRBJ1-1, with D maybe TRBD1 (6 bases). This TCR was sampled from a woman aged 55-70 years in good health and CMV-seropositive. The CDR3 sequence is CASSQEQGLRAFF. In DNA form, the CDR3 reads TGTGCCAGCAGCCAGGAACAGGGATTAAGAGCTTTCTTT.